The present TCR beta chain was sequenced within a study of technical replicates of blood from several donors. TCRdb keeps only in-frame clones here, not all; method: immunoSEQ multiplex PCR. The data contain about 100,000 clones, under 96% of them singletons. CDR3 length: 13 amino acids. CDR1 MDHEN and CDR2 SYDVKM come from the germline V gene. The V end was cut by 1 base, the J end by 2 bases, with 4 bases between. The sequence was collected from a human donor in good health. The rearrangement links TRBV28 to TRBJ2-3; no firm D call. The sequencing input was T cells isolated from PBMCs. The CDR3 is CASSLSHTDTQYF. The CDR3 nucleotides read TGTGCCAGCAGTTTATCCCACACAGATACGCAGTATTTT.